These 22 T cell receptor beta chains were sequenced from one sample in a study of T cells in Graves' hyperthyroidism and ophthalmopathy. Researchers took RNA transcripts and amplified the TCR beta CDR3 regions from them. The study used the HTBI primer set for a first-round RT-PCR of the TCR CDR3. TCRdb itself ran the multiplex PCR reads through MiXCR, one entry per CDR3 protein. The data show roughly 500,000 distinct CDR3 sequences, 11% to 15% seen once. The specimen sequenced was blood. Source of these receptors: a woman in her 30s with Graves' hyperthyroidism that later progressed to Graves' ophthalmopathy.

The V call is TRBV24-1, the J call TRBJ1-2, with 8 bases lining up with TRBD1. The V gene end was trimmed by 4 bases and the J gene end by 5 bases; junction bases not matched to a gene: 14. The CDR3 runs 17 residues. In germline, CDR1 is KGHDR, CDR2 SFDVKD. CDR3 loop: CATSESTGTGRAYGYTF. The CDR3 nucleotides read TGTGCCACCAGTGAGTCGACCGGGACAGGTCGAGCGTATGGCTACACCTTC.

The table lists this clonotype with many counts. The rearrangement joins TRBV6-1 to TRBJ2-2; 9 nucleotides match TRBD1. Germline trimming cut 4 bases from V and 3 bases from J; bases unmatched to any gene: 6. Per germline, CDR1 MNHNS and CDR2 SASEGT. CDR3 length: 16 amino acids. In nucleotides, the CDR3 is TGTGCCAGCAGTGCCTGGACAGGGGCGGACACCGGGGAGCTGTTTTTT. Its translation is CASSAWTGADTGELFF.

This sequence joins TRBV30 and TRBJ2-1, with 12 bases fitting TRBD2. CDR3 length equals 15 residues. V lost 1 base and J lost 6; bases outside the gene matches: 4. The V gene's germline CDR1 is GTSNPN and CDR2 SVGIG (reference sequence). The CDR3 sequence is CAWSGLAGVSNEQFF. Here the CDR3 DNA reads TGTGCCTGGAGTGGACTAGCGGGAGTAAGCAATGAGCAGTTCTTC.

This clonotype was seen a handful of times. This chain joins TRBV7-9 and TRBJ1-1; D gene uncertain. The CDR3 totals 15 residues. V was clipped by 1 base and J by 5 bases, with 14 bases between them. Germline assignment: CDR1 SEHNR and CDR2 FQNEAQ (reference sequence). CDR3 in DNA: TGTGCCAGCAGCTTAGACGACCCCCCGGCGACTGAAGCTTTCTTT. Protein sequence: CASSLDDPPATEAFF.

This clonotype was counted only a few times. The chain is built from TRBV4-1 and TRBJ2-3, with a weak D call TRBD2 (5 bases). V was shortened by 2 bases and J by 1 base, with 13 bases between the two germline ends. Germline V gene sequence: CDR1 MGHRA, CDR2 YSYEKL. CDR3 size: 16 residues. The DNA of the CDR3 is TGCGCCAGCAGCCAACAGTGGGCCGGGGGCACAGATACGCAGTATTTT. Protein: CASSQQWAGGTDTQYF.

This clonotype was seen many times. The V and J genes are TRBV4-1 and TRBJ2-2, with unresolved D. Between the trimmed V and J ends, which lost 0 bases and 6 bases, there was a span of 14 bases. The germline V gene encodes CDR1 MGHRA and CDR2 YSYEKL. CDR3 size: 16 residues. CDR3 DNA: TGCGCCAGCAGCCAAGAACAGTGGAGTTCCGCCGGGGAGCTGTTTTTT. Translated, it gives CASSQEQWSSAGELFF.

There are many counts of this clonotype. This rearrangement joins TRBV28 to TRBJ1-1, with D perhaps matching TRBD1 (5 bases). Germline-derived CDR1 and CDR2 are MDHEN and SYDVKM. The CDR3 runs 14 residues. Trimming removed 0 bases from V and 11 bases from J, with 16 bases in between. The CDR3 region has the DNA TGTGCCAGCAGTTTATGGCAGGGTGATCAGTGGGCTTTCTTT. This gives the protein CASSLWQGDQWAFF.

This clonotype appeared many times. V is TRBV6-1 and J is TRBJ1-6; D unclear. The CDR3 loop spans 12 amino acids. V shed 5 bases and J shed 10 bases, with 9 bases lying between them. The germline CDR1 and CDR2 sequences are MNHNS and SASEGT. This CDR3 is CASSIEPSPLHF. The CDR3 nucleotides are TGTGCCAGCAGTATAGAGCCCTCACCCCTCCACTTT.

In its sample, this clonotype was seen many times. The chain employs TRBV7-9 and TRBJ2-6; D tentatively fits TRBD1 or TRBD2 (5 bases each). CDR3 length equals 17 residues. CDR1 is SEHNR and CDR2 is FQNEAQ in the germline V gene (reference sequence). V lost 5 bases, J lost 3 bases, and 17 bases lay in between. CDR3 sequence (DNA): TGTGCCAGCAGCCCGGACTCAGGGCTCGGTGGGGCCAACGTCCTGACTTTC. Its translation: CASSPDSGLGGANVLTF.

This clonotype has ten or more counts. The chain couples TRBV18 to TRBJ1-6; 10 bases fit TRBD1. Per germline, CDR1 KGHSH and CDR2 LQKENI. With V trimmed by 2 bases and J by 3 bases, 4 bases remained unmatched. The CDR3 totals 17 residues. CDR3 in amino acids: CASSPMTGGVYNSPLHF. Written as DNA, the CDR3 is TGTGCCAGCTCACCAATGACAGGGGGCGTCTATAATTCACCCCTCCACTTT.

This clonotype was counted ten times or more. The chain joins TRBV24-1 to TRBJ2-1, with TRBD1 matching 9 bases. CDR1 is KGHDR and CDR2 is SFDVKD in the germline V gene. V lost 3 bases, J lost 9 bases, and 11 bases stayed unmatched. The CDR3 is 16 residues long. The CDR3 here is CATSDTGQGLEGEQFF. The CDR3 DNA follows: TGTGCCACCAGTGATACCGGACAGGGGCTTGAGGGTGAGCAGTTCTTC.

This clonotype was recorded many times. The chain links TRBV5-6 to TRBJ2-3; 9 bases agree with TRBD2. J was trimmed by 2 bases and V by 4 bases; bases with no gene match: 8. Germline assignment: CDR1 SGHDT and CDR2 YYEEEE. This CDR3 region has 16 residues. CDR3: CASSRQLAGITDTQYF. The CDR3 DNA follows: TGTGCCAGCAGCCGGCAGCTAGCGGGGATCACAGATACGCAGTATTTT.

This clonotype was seen ten or more times. This CDR3 is CASSLRSGADTQYF. DNA of the CDR3: TGTGCCAGCAGCTTACGGTCGGGTGCAGATACGCAGTATTTT. The chain couples TRBV7-8 to TRBJ2-3; unclear D gene. Looked up from germline, CDR1 is SGHVS and CDR2 is FQNEAQ. The CDR3 is made up of 14 amino acids. V was pared by 2 bases and J by 4 bases, with 10 bases between.

This clonotype has at least ten counts. The chain uses TRBV12-3 or TRBV12-4 and TRBJ2-2; TRBD2 matches at 8 bases. V was pared by 3 bases and J by 0 bases, with 0 bases of the junction left unmatched. The CDR3 is 15 residues long. DNA of the CDR3: TGTGCCAGCAGTTTTAGCGGGACGAACACCGGGGAGCTGTTTTTT. Protein sequence: CASSFSGTNTGELFF.

This clonotype was detected only a few times. The chain uses TRBV20-1 and TRBJ2-7; D perhaps matches TRBD2 (7 bases). Per the germline V gene, CDR1 is DFQATT and CDR2 is SNEGSKA (reference sequence). Trimming took off 3 bases at V and 4 bases at J, with 22 bases between the two ends. CDR3 length: 16 residues. The CDR3 DNA sequence: TGCAGTGCTAGGGGACATCTCGCGGGAGAGGTTTACGAGCAGTACTTC. Amino acids: CSARGHLAGEVYEQYF.

This clonotype was seen ten or more times. The chain couples TRBV11-2 to TRBJ2-5; TRBD2 might be the D (6 bases). Between the trimmed V and J ends, which lost 7 bases and 0 bases, there was a span of 18 bases. This CDR3 comprises 16 residues. Looked up from germline, CDR1 is SGHAT and CDR2 is FQNNGV. The CDR3 protein is CASTVKGLKYQETQYF. The DNA of the CDR3 is TGTGCCAGCACCGTCAAGGGACTTAAGTACCAAGAGACCCAGTACTTC.

This chain's CDR3 is CASSLRLNDYGYTF. The CDR3 region has the DNA TGTGCCAGCAGCTTAAGGCTAAACGACTATGGCTACACCTTC. The chain employs TRBV11-2 and TRBJ1-2; D not certain. The CDR3 runs 14 residues. Germline values: CDR1 SGHAT, CDR2 FQNNGV. Trimming pared 2 bases from V and 3 bases from J, leaving 10 bases between.

This clonotype came up many times. The V call is TRBV25-1, the J call TRBJ2-6; TRBD2 matches 9 bases. V shed 0 bases, J shed 0 bases, and the junction held 3 bases outside the gene matches. Looked up from germline, CDR1 is MGHDK and CDR2 is SYGVNS. This CDR3 has 18 amino acids. The CDR3 region has the DNA TGTGCCAGCAGTGAATATGGCGGGGGGGTCTCTGGGGCCAACGTCCTGACTTTC. Its protein is CASSEYGGGVSGANVLTF.

The chain employs TRBV20-1 and TRBJ2-1; 12 nucleotides align to TRBD2. CDR3 length equals 22 residues. Germline assignment: CDR1 DFQATT and CDR2 SNEGSKA (reference sequence). CDR3 sequence (DNA): TGCAGCAAAGTAGACAGGCGAGTCCTCCCGGTCCCTAGCGGGAGGGCTGACAATGAGCAGTTCTTC. Translated, it gives CSKVDRRVLPVPSGRADNEQFF.

CDR3 sequence (DNA): TGTGCCAGCAGTTTACCAACCCTTAGAAGTGAGCAGTTCTTC. The encoded protein is CASSLPTLRSEQFF. V gene TRBV27 combines with J gene TRBJ2-1; D is ambiguous. Per germline, CDR1 MNHEY and CDR2 SMNVEV (reference sequence). The ends were cut back, 2 bases at V and 9 bases at J, with 14 bases in the middle. The CDR3 sequence is 14 residues long.

V and J are TRBV3-1 and TRBJ1-2; D is ambiguous. With 5 bases removed from V and 4 bases from J, the gap between germline ends came to 14 bases. Germline assignment: CDR1 LGHDT and CDR2 YNNKEL (reference sequence). This CDR3 has 14 residues. The CDR3 is CASSEVEGSYGYTF. CDR3 sequence (DNA): TGTGCCAGCAGCGAAGTGGAGGGCTCCTATGGCTACACCTTC.

This clonotype has just a few counts. This chain links TRBV7-8 with TRBJ2-7; 7 nucleotides line up with TRBD1. This CDR3 is 13 amino acids long. The V gene end was trimmed by 5 bases and the J gene end by 7 bases; junction bases not matched to a gene: 8. Germline-derived CDR1 and CDR2 are SGHVS and FQNEAQ. The DNA for the CDR3 is TGTGCCAGCAGCAAGACAGGGAGTAAGGAGCAGTACTTC. Translated: CASSKTGSKEQYF.